A selection of T cell receptor beta chains follows, all from one sample in a study of tumor-infiltrating lymphocytes in primary liver carcinoma. TCRdb redid the calling of the multiplex PCR reads with MiXCR, one entry per CDR3 protein. This sample has more than 45,000 distinct CDR3 sequences, with 70% to 80% found just once. The sequenced sample was liver tumor tissue from sampling region 3. The receptors shown here come from a man aged 35-49 years with primary liver carcinoma and hepatitis B virus infection. Both conserved end residues are part of each CDR3. D genes are given only for firm matches. Clone size is shown for a subset of rows, as once, few, many or a class of expanded clone.

D gene	J gene	clone size	V gene	CDR3 DNA	CDR3 protein
NA	TRBJ1-4	NA	TRBV28	TGTGTCAGCAGTCCAGGGACAACCGTCATAGGTGAAAAACTGTTTTTT	CVSSPGTTVIGEKLFF
NA	TRBJ2-1	NA	TRBV12-3/TRBV12-4	TGTGCCAGTACTCCTTTGTTCAATGAGCAGTTCTTC	CASTPLFNEQFF
TRBD2	TRBJ2-3	many	TRBV12-3/TRBV12-4	TGTGCCAGCAGTTTGGGACTAGCGGGAGTTGTCCCCTCCGCAGATACGCAGTATTTT	CASSLGLAGVVPSADTQYF
NA	TRBJ1-1	NA	TRBV5-4	TGTGCCAGCAGCACGGGATCCCCGAACACTGAAGCTTTCTTT	CASSTGSPNTEAFF
TRBD2	TRBJ2-1	NA	TRBV29-1	TGCATCGTTGGGTTATTAGCGGGAGGGCCAGCGGAGCAGTTCTTC	CIVGLLAGGPAEQFF
NA	TRBJ1-1	NA	TRBV5-1	TGCACCAACAGCTTGAATGAGAACACTGAAGCTTTCTTT	CTNSLNENTEAFF
NA	TRBJ2-1	NA	TRBV5-1	TGCGCCGGCGGCCCCACTGGGGCAGTAAACAATGAGCAGTTCTTC	CAGGPTGAVNNEQFF
TRBD2	TRBJ2-1	NA	TRBV11-1	TGTGCCAGCAACCTGGGACTAGCGGAAGAAGTTGAGAATGAGCAGTTCTTC	CASNLGLAEEVENEQFF
NA	TRBJ2-3	NA	TRBV10-3	TGTGCCATCAGCCTAGCGAGAGTTGAGGATATGCAGTATTTT	CAISLARVEDMQYF
NA	TRBJ1-3	NA	TRBV4-2	TGTGTCAGCAGCAGGGACGAGGCGGGCAGCACCATATATTTT	CVSSRDEAGSTIYF
TRBD1	TRBJ1-4	NA	TRBV5-1	TGCGCCAGCGGCTCGGGTGTCTTAGAGCCGGGACAGGACGGTGAAAAACTGTTATTT	CASGSGVLEPGQDGEKLLF
NA	TRBJ2-1	NA	TRBV5-6	TGCGCCAGCAGCTTGGATGGCGGAAGCTCCTACAATGAGCAGTTCTTC	CASSLDGGSSYNEQFF
TRBD1	TRBJ2-5	many	TRBV11-2	TGTGCCAGCAGCCGAAGGCCAGGGGGCGAGGAGACCCAGTACTTC	CASSRRPGGEETQYF
NA	TRBJ1-4	NA	TRBV11-2	TGTGCCAGCAGCTTAGAGGTTGGGGATGAAGTACTGTTTTTT	CASSLEVGDEVLFF
NA	TRBJ1-1	NA	TRBV4-1	TGTGCCAGCAGCCGCCCCCAGAGATTGAACACTGAAGCTTTCTTT	CASSRPQRLNTEAFF
TRBD1	TRBJ2-1	NA	TRBV29-1	TGCCGCGTAGCCGGGACAGGAGGTCTAGAGCAGTTCTTC	CRVAGTGGLEQFF
NA	TRBJ2-2	NA	TRBV6-1	TGTGCCAGCAATCTCGGGGGCTGGGGTGACTACACCGGGGAGCTGTTTTTT	CASNLGGWGDYTGELFF
TRBD2	TRBJ2-3	once	TRBV30	TGTGCCTGGAGTCCCCAACTGGGTAGCGGGTTGCTAGTTTCCCCAGATACGCAGTATTTT	CAWSPQLGSGLLVSPDTQYF
NA	TRBJ2-1	NA	TRBV12-3/TRBV12-4	TGTGCCAGCAGACCCCAAGGATACAACGAGCAGTCCTTC	CASRPQGYNEQSF
NA	TRBJ1-2	NA	TRBV4-1	TGCGCCAGCAGTACTAGAGAAGGGCGCTATGGCTACACCTTC	CASSTREGRYGYTF
NA	TRBJ2-1	NA	TRBV10-3	TGTGCCATCGGGGGGCGGATAGTTCACAATGAGCAGTTCTTC	CAIGGRIVHNEQFF
NA	TRBJ1-5	few	TRBV12-3/TRBV12-4	TGTGCCAGTAGTTTAGGTGCTGGGAAGGATAATCAGCCCCAGCATTTT	CASSLGAGKDNQPQHF
TRBD2	TRBJ2-1	few	TRBV11-2	TGTGCCAGCAACTTTAGACTAGCGGGAGGGCAGGATGAGCAGTTCTTC	CASNFRLAGGQDEQFF
TRBD2	TRBJ2-5	once	TRBV11-1	TGTGCCAGTAGCGCGGGGGGACCTCAATTGATCCAGTACTTC	CASSAGGPQLIQYF
NA	TRBJ2-7	large	TRBV11-2	TGTGCCAGCAGCCTATCTGTGGGAATATCCTACGAGCAGTACTTC	CASSLSVGISYEQYF
NA	TRBJ2-5	NA	TRBV29-1	TGCAGCATCTCGGTTGAGTACCGAGAGACCCAGTACTTC	CSISVEYRETQYF
TRBD1	TRBJ1-1	NA	TRBV11-2	TGTGCCAGCACCCTAAAGTCAGGGGGCACTGAAGCTTTCTTT	CASTLKSGGTEAFF
TRBD2	TRBJ2-1	NA	TRBV6-6	TGTGCTAGAAGTTCCACATATGACCTAGCGGGGAATGAGCAGTTCTTC	CARSSTYDLAGNEQFF
TRBD2	TRBJ2-5	NA	TRBV29-1	TGTAGCTCCCGGCGCGGGCTAGCGGGAGAAGAGACCCAGTACTTC	CSSRRGLAGEETQYF
TRBD2	TRBJ2-7	once	TRBV28	TGTGCCAGCAGTTTGAATGGCGTACCTAGCGGGAGCTCCTACGAGCAGAACTTC	CASSLNGVPSGSSYEQNF
NA	TRBJ2-7	NA	TRBV11-1	TGTGTCAGCAGCTTAGAGGCGACCGTGTCCTTCGAGCAGTATTTC	CVSSLEATVSFEQYF
NA	TRBJ2-2	NA	TRBV28	TGTGCCAGCAGTATTGGGGAGACGAACACCGGGGAGCTGTTTTTT	CASSIGETNTGELFF
NA	TRBJ1-6	many	TRBV6-1	TGTGCCAGCACCGAGGAGTATAATTCACCCCTCCACTTT	CASTEEYNSPLHF